These 3 T cell receptor beta chains came from one sample sequenced in a study of T cell responses to AZD1222 COVID-19 vaccine. Only in-frame clones appear in the TCRdb table, and some are missing; sequencing was by immunoSEQ multiplex PCR. Of approximately 140,000 clones listed, approximately 95% were seen once; the top ten hold more than 0.8%. The starting material was peripheral blood, obtained on day 0 of MenACWY control vaccination. These receptors originate from an adult in good health.

The rearrangement uses TRBV27 and TRBJ1-1; a weak D match, TRBD1 (6 bases). Trimming pared 5 bases from V and 2 bases from J, leaving 15 bases between. The CDR3 runs 15 residues. Looked up from germline, CDR1 is MNHEY and CDR2 is SMNVEV (reference sequence). The CDR3 bases are TGTGCCAGCAGTCCCCAGGGGAGGCTCAACACTGAAGCTTTCTTT. Residues: CASSPQGRLNTEAFF.

The rearrangement joins TRBV5-4 to TRBJ1-1, with a weak D call TRBD1 (5 bases). The V gene's germline CDR1 is SGHNT and CDR2 YYREEE (reference sequence). The CDR3 covers 16 residues. Trimming left V 0 bases short and J 0 bases short, with 12 bases between. DNA for the CDR3: TGTGCCAGCAGCTTGGCCCATGGGACTGTGAACACTGAAGCTTTCTTT. It codes for CASSLAHGTVNTEAFF.

The chain joins TRBV5-1 to TRBJ1-6; D may be TRBD1 (6 bases). The V end was cut by 4 bases, the J end by 7 bases, with 15 bases between. CDR1 and CDR2 (germline): SGHRS, YFSETQ. This CDR3 spans 15 amino acids. CDR3 coding DNA: TGCGCCAGCAGCCCAGATCAGGGGAGGAATTCACCCCTCCACTTT. Translation: CASSPDQGRNSPLHF.